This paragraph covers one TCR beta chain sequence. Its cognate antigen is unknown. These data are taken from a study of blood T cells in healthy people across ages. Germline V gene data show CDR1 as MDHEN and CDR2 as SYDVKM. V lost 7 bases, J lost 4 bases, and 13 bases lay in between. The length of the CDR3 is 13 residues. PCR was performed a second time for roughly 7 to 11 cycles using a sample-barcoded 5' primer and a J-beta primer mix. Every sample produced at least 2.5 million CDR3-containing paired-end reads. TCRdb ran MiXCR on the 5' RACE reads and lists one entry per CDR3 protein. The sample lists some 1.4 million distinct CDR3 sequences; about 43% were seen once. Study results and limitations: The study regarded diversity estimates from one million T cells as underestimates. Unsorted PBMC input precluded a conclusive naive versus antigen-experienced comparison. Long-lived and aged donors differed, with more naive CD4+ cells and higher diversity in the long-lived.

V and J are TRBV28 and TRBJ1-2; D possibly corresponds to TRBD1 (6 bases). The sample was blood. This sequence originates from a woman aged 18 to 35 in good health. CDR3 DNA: TGTGCCAGCACCGAACAGGGTGGCTATGGCTACACCTTC. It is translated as CASTEQGGYGYTF.